This T cell receptor beta chain was retrieved from a study of T-cell reconstitution after alpha-beta-depleted transplantation in children. Germline V gene lookup returns CDR1 GTSNPN and CDR2 SVGIG (reference sequence). This CDR3 is 15 amino acids long. V lost 1 base and J lost 3, with 13 bases in between. The TCRbeta library was prepared with unique molecular identifiers. TCRdb analysed the PCR reads with MiXCR anew, one entry per CDR3 protein. Of around 530,000 distinct CDR3 sequences listed, 30% to 35% are singletons. The V gene is TRBV30, the J gene TRBJ1-3; D not certain. This specimen was PBMCs from the stem cell graft donor, taken from the stem cell graft. The source of this sequence is a human donor who donated a stem cell graft to a child with aplastic anemia. The CDR3 DNA is TGTGCCTGGAGTGCCGGAAGCGGGTTTGGAAACACCATATATTTT. This translates into CAWSAGSGFGNTIYF.